The 14 T cell receptor beta chains below come from one sample, sequenced in a study of vaccination and CD4 T cells after COVID-19. Researchers used the Oncomine TCR Beta short-read assay to sequence DNA from cultured CD4+ T cells. TCRdb fed the PCR reads into MiXCR, producing one record per CDR3 protein. The profile shows under 30,000 distinct CDR3 sequences, around a third of them singletons. Time point reported: late sampling 161 to 241 days after vaccination in three convalescent patients. Regarding treatment: 10-day PBMC culture with coronavirus spike peptide pools or control peptides (ViraFEST assay). No antigen is known for these receptors. The input for sequencing was CD4+ T cells from blood, cultured in vitro, taken about 7 months after SARS-CoV-2 vaccination. The receptor source for this set is a human donor who had recovered from COVID-19.

This clonotype came up a few times. CDR3 in amino acids: CATSRAGSPGPQHF. CDR3 nucleotide sequence: TGTGCCACCAGCAGAGCGGGGTCGCCTGGGCCCCAGCATTTT. This chain connects TRBV15 to TRBJ1-5, with D uncertain. With 1 base removed from V and 9 bases from J, the gap between germline ends came to 13 bases. Looked up from germline, CDR1 is LNHNV and CDR2 is YYDKDF (reference sequence). The CDR3 consists of 14 residues.

The chain links TRBV27 to TRBJ2-4, with 9 bases fitting TRBD1. V lost 5 bases, J lost 6 bases, and 8 bases stayed unmatched. The CDR3 is 15 amino acids. Germline CDR1 MNHEY, CDR2 SMNVEV (reference sequence). In nucleotides, the CDR3 is TGTGCCAGCAGTGCTACCACAGGGGGCTTAAACATTCAGTACTTC. Translating it yields CASSATTGGLNIQYF.

In this sample, this clonotype turned up a few times. The V gene is TRBV27, the J gene TRBJ2-1, with D tentatively TRBD1 (5 bases). The ends were cut back, 4 bases at V and 0 bases at J, with 25 bases in the middle. CDR1 MNHEY and CDR2 SMNVEV come from the germline V gene (reference sequence). CDR3 length: 20 residues. The CDR3 is CASSWQHRPILSNSYNEQFF. CDR3 in DNA: TGTGCCAGCAGTTGGCAGCACAGGCCTATACTCTCAAACTCCTACAATGAGCAGTTCTTC.

For this clonotype: The junction departs from germline at one end; a sequencing error may be responsible. The chain uses TRBV20-1 and TRBJ2-1; 14 positions agree with TRBD2. The CDR3 consists of 15 residues. The germline gives CDR1 DFQATT, CDR2 SNEGSKA (reference sequence). CDR3 amino acids: CGAKTSGRAGDEQFF. In DNA form, the CDR3 reads TGCGGTGCTAAGACTAGCGGGAGGGCCGGCGATGAGCAGTTCTTC.

This clonotype was found once. The gene calls are TRBV7-2 and TRBJ2-5; D not certain. The V gene lost 5 bases and the J gene lost 0 bases, with 4 bases spanning the gap. Germline CDR1 reads SGHTA; CDR2 reads FQGNSA. The CDR3 sequence is 12 residues long. The CDR3 region is CASSRYQETQYF. CDR3 in DNA: TGTGCCAGCAGCCGGTACCAAGAGACCCAGTACTTC. The full variable domain, its missing parts supplied by reference TRBV7-2 and TRBJ2-5, is GAGVSQSPSNKVTEKGKDVELRCDPISGHTALYWYRQSLGQGLEFLIYFQGNSAPDKSGLPSDRFSAERTGGSVSTLTIQRTQQEDSAVYLCASSRYQETQYFGPGTRLLVL.

This clonotype came up once. This chain joins TRBV5-4 and TRBJ2-1; no reliable D call. This CDR3 has 15 amino acids. The V gene's germline CDR1 is SGHNT and CDR2 YYREEE (reference sequence). V was clipped by 3 bases and J by 4 bases, with 14 bases between them. CDR3 amino acids: CASSSNLNSYNEQFF. CDR3 coding DNA: TGTGCCAGCAGCTCAAACCTCAACTCTTACAATGAGCAGTTCTTC.

The gene calls are TRBV20-1 and TRBJ2-1, with TRBD1 matching 9 bases. This CDR3 is built from 12 residues. CDR1 is DFQATT and CDR2 is SNEGSKA in the germline V gene (reference sequence). The V gene end was trimmed by 5 bases and the J gene end by 5 bases; junction bases not matched to a gene: 1. CDR3 DNA sequence: TGCAGTGCTCGGACAGGGGACAATGAGCAGTTCTTC. Protein product: CSARTGDNEQFF.

J is TRBJ1-1 and V is TRBV4-3; D unclear. CDR3 length: 13 amino acids. From germline, CDR1 is LGHNA and CDR2 YSLEER. Between the trimmed V and J ends, which lost 2 bases and 0 bases, there was a span of 4 bases. The CDR3 region has the DNA TGCGCCAGCAGCCAACGCGTGAACACTGAAGCTTTCTTT. Translated, it gives CASSQRVNTEAFF.

Sample share makes this clonotype medium-sized. The chain is built from TRBV20-1 and TRBJ1-2, with D possibly being TRBD1 (5 bases). The germline CDR1 and CDR2 sequences are DFQATT and SNEGSKA (reference sequence). The CDR3 is made up of 13 amino acids. V was clipped by 3 bases and J by 0 bases, with 8 bases between them. The CDR3 nucleotides read TGCAGTGCTAGGACAGACCCTAACTATGGCTACACCTTC. It is translated as CSARTDPNYGYTF.

The chain employs TRBV6-2 or TRBV6-3 and TRBJ2-1; 8 bases match TRBD2. The V gene end was trimmed by 6 bases and the J gene end by 5 bases; junction bases not matched to a gene: 9. This CDR3 region has 15 residues. Germline V gene lookup returns CDR1 MNHEY and CDR2 SVGEGT. The CDR3 loop is CASRDSGVGNNEQFF. DNA for the CDR3: TGTGCCAGCAGGGATAGCGGGGTTGGTAACAATGAGCAGTTCTTC.

The V gene is TRBV29-1, the J gene TRBJ2-5; 9 bases match TRBD2. Germline V gene data show CDR1 as SQVTM and CDR2 as ANQGSEA. The V gene end was trimmed by 3 bases and the J gene end by 2 bases; junction bases not matched to a gene: 10. The CDR3 is 16 residues long. The CDR3 nucleotides are TGCAGCGTTGATGAAAGGCGGGAGGGCCGTCAAGAGACCCAGTACTTC. It is translated as CSVDERREGRQETQYF.

This chain joins TRBV28 and TRBJ2-1, with D perhaps TRBD1 or TRBD2 (5 bases each). V gave up 2 bases and J gave up 10 bases, with 15 bases separating them. The CDR3 is 14 residues long. Germline assignment: CDR1 MDHEN and CDR2 SYDVKM. The CDR3: CASSLGTPKREQFF. CDR3 sequence (DNA): TGTGCCAGCAGTTTAGGGACCCCCAAGCGGGAGCAGTTCTTC.

In its sample, this clonotype was seen a few times. V is TRBV6-4 and J is TRBJ2-1; the D is unclear. The ends were cut back, 2 bases at V and 5 bases at J, with 7 bases in the middle. CDR1 and CDR2 (germline): MRHNA, SNTAGT. The CDR3 extends over 13 amino acids. The CDR3 region has the DNA TGTGCCAGCAGTGACGACTCAAACAATGAGCAGTTCTTC. As protein: CASSDDSNNEQFF.

A few counts support this clonotype. At one end the junction does not follow the germline gene, possibly because of a read error. The chain links TRBV6-1 to TRBJ2-7; 7 bases are a match to TRBD1. CDR1 and CDR2 (germline): MNHNS, SASEGT. The CDR3 is 13 residues long. CDR3 in DNA: TGTGCCAGCACTGGGGGACAGCACTACGAGCAGTGCTTC. Its protein product is CASTGGQHYEQCF.